This T cell receptor (beta chain) was profiled in a study of shared clonotypes between healthy human individuals. Study overall: Plates per donor: three CD4 naive, three CD4 memory, two CD8 naive, one CD8 memory.

General study points: Some naive CD4 clonotypes, 4% to 6%, turned up in common across several donors.

Assay used: immunoSEQ multiplex PCR; TCRdb lists only in-frame clones, some missing. The table lists 2 million to 2.5 million clones, more than 90% of them singletons. Comments on this clone: Its antigen is as yet unknown.

The germline V gene encodes CDR1 GTSNPN and CDR2 SVGIG (reference sequence). This CDR3 spans 13 amino acids. V lost 3 bases, J lost 3 bases, and 11 bases lay in between. The source material was naive CD4+ T cells sorted from blood. The subset here: CD45RA+ positively selected. J is TRBJ2-5 and V is TRBV30, with unresolved D. The TCR was taken from a man aged 18-30 years in good health. The chain's CDR3 is CAWSPRREETQYF. As DNA, the CDR3 is TGTGCCTGGAGCCCAAGACGGGAAGAGACCCAGTACTTC.